This T cell receptor (beta chain) was sequenced for a study of T cells in localized non-small cell lung cancer. Overall study findings and caveats: In the blood, greater T cell density corresponded to longer overall survival.

Profiled with immunoSEQ multiplex PCR; TCRdb holds only in-frame clones, not every one. Of about 72,000 clones in the sample, roughly four fifths are singletons; the top ten hold approximately 13%. Trimming removed 8 bases from V and 9 bases from J, with 19 bases in between. This CDR3 contains 13 residues. Germline CDR1 and CDR2: SNHLY and FYNNEI. A remark on this clone: No antigen is known for it.

V and J are TRBV2 and TRBJ2-5; D may match TRBD1 or TRBD2 (5 bases each). The source is a female donor over 55 with stage I lung adenocarcinoma. Sample: peripheral blood, taken before any cancer treatment. This chain's CDR3 is CASSAPGLAAQYF. The CDR3 DNA sequence: TGTGCCAGCTCCGCGCCGGGGCTTGCGGCCCAGTACTTC.